These T cell receptor beta chains were read from a single sample in a study of cytomegalovirus exposure and HLA in healthy donors. Libraries were prepared by immunoSEQ multiplex PCR; TCRdb keeps only in-frame clonotypes and omits some of them. The repertoire table contains roughly 45,000 clones. Sequenced material: PBMCs. The receptors stem from a woman in her twenties or thirties in good health and CMV-seronegative. CDR3s include the opening cysteine and the closing phenylalanine or tryptophan. A D gene is named only where the DNA matches it firmly.

>NA|TRBV5-1|TRBJ2-7
TGCGCCAGCAGCCCCGGGAAGTCCTCGGCGTCGCACGAGCAGTACTTC
CASSPGKSSASHEQYF
>TRBD1|TRBV9|TRBJ1-1
TGTGCCAGCAGCGGACAGGGGGCGGACACTGAAGCTTTCTTT
CASSGQGADTEAFF
>NA|TRBV10-3|TRBJ1-5
TGTGCCATCTCTAGGGTGGGGGGGCAGCAGCCCCAGCATTTT
CAISRVGGQQPQHF
>NA|TRBV20-1|TRBJ2-7
TGCAGTGCAATAACAGACTACGAGCAGTACTTC
CSAITDYEQYF
>NA|TRBV7-2|TRBJ1-3
TGTGCCAGCAGCTTAGTCCGAGGGAAGCTGTCCGGAAACACCATATATTTT
CASSLVRGKLSGNTIYF
>NA|TRBV25-1|TRBJ1-1
TGTGCCAGCAGTGATTGGGGGGTACTATCGAACACTGAAGCTTTCTTT
CASSDWGVLSNTEAFF
>TRBD1|TRBV6-6|TRBJ2-2
TGTGTTTGCGGCAGGGGGCAGACCGGGGAGCTGTTTTTT
CVCGRGQTGELFF
>TRBD2|TRBV28|TRBJ2-1
TGTGCCAGCACCTTGGCCCTAGCGGGAGGTTACAATGAGCAGTTCTTC
CASTLALAGGYNEQFF
>NA|TRBV5-1|TRBJ2-7
TGCGCCAGCAGCCCAAGGGGGACCACTAGGGACTACGAGCAGTACTTC
CASSPRGTTRDYEQYF
>NA|TRBV7-2|TRBJ1-1
TGTGCCATCGGGGGGAACACTGAAGCTTTCTTT
CAIGGNTEAFF
>NA|TRBV19|TRBJ2-7
TGTTACCACCCCCCCAGAAGATCCTACGAGCAGTACTTC
CYHPPRRSYEQYF
>NA|TRBV9|TRBJ1-2
TGTGCCAGCAGCGTAGGTCAGTACTATGGCTACACCTTC
CASSVGQYYGYTF
>NA|TRBV2|TRBJ1-5
TGTGCCAGCTCTTGGGGGAGGCCCAATCAGCCCCAGCATTTT
CASSWGRPNQPQHF
>NA|TRBV27|TRBJ1-1
TGTGCCAGCAGTTCCCTAGGGGGGGTTCGGACTGAAGCTTTCTTT
CASSSLGGVRTEAFF
>NA|TRBV4-1|TRBJ2-7
TGCGCCAGCAGCCAAGTCCGGGGGAGCGACGAGCAGTACTTC
CASSQVRGSDEQYF
>TRBD2|TRBV6-1|TRBJ2-2
TGTGCCAGCAGTGGGGCCCTTCTAGCGGGAGGGATCGGGGAGCTGTTTTTT
CASSGALLAGGIGELFF
>TRBD2|TRBV5-1|TRBJ2-2
TGCGCCAGCTGGGAGGGACTAGCGGCGAACACCGGGGAGCTGTTTTTT
CASWEGLAANTGELFF
>NA|TRBV20-1|TRBJ2-1
TGCAGTGCGACGGGAGATTATGGGCAGTTCTTC
CSATGDYGQFF
>NA|TRBV4-1|TRBJ1-1
TGCGCCAGCAGCCAAGATGTTGCAGAAATGAACACTGAAGCTTTCTTT
CASSQDVAEMNTEAFF
>TRBD1|TRBV2|TRBJ1-2
TGTGCCAGCAGGGGAACGGGACAGGGTTTATTTGGCTACACCTTC
CASRGTGQGLFGYTF
>TRBD2|TRBV19|TRBJ2-3
TGTGCCAGTAACACGGGACTAGAGGGAGATACGCAGTATTTT
CASNTGLEGDTQYF
>TRBD1|TRBV6-6|TRBJ2-7
TGTGCCAGCAGTTACTTGGCAGGGGGCGGATTGTATGAGCAGTACTTC
CASSYLAGGGLYEQYF
>NA|TRBV6-1|TRBJ2-7
TGTGCCAGCACACGGTTTCCCGAGCAGTACTTC
CASTRFPEQYF
>TRBD2|TRBV4-2|TRBJ2-1
TGTGCCAGCAGACGAGCCGGGCTAGCGGATTCCTACAATGAGCAGTTCTTC
CASRRAGLADSYNEQFF
>TRBD2|TRBV4-2|TRBJ2-5
TGTGCCAGCAGCTATCTAGCGGGAGGGCCGGGGCAAGAGACCCAGTACTTC
CASSYLAGGPGQETQYF
>TRBD2|TRBV9|TRBJ2-1
TGTGCCAGCAGCGTTGCGGGAGAACAGAATGAGCAGTTCTTC
CASSVAGEQNEQFF
>TRBD2|TRBV19|TRBJ2-7
TGTGCCAGTAGTGCCCCCGGGACTAGCTACGAGCAGTACTTC
CASSAPGTSYEQYF
>TRBD1|TRBV6-5|TRBJ1-1
TGTGCCAGCAGGGGACAGTTGGGGACTGAAGCTTTCTTT
CASRGQLGTEAFF
>TRBD1|TRBV18|TRBJ1-5
TGTGCCAGCTCACCCCGGACAGGGGAGAGTAATCAGCCCCAGCATTTT
CASSPRTGESNQPQHF
>TRBD2|TRBV6-6|TRBJ2-7
TGTGCCAGCAGTTACCCCTCGGGGGGTGTGTGGGAGCAGTACTTC
CASSYPSGGVWEQYF
>NA|TRBV18|TRBJ1-2
TGTGCCAGCTCCACGGGGGAGGGCTATGGCTACACCTTC
CASSTGEGYGYTF
>TRBD2|TRBV4-2|TRBJ2-7
TGTGCCAGCAGCCAAGGTGCCTCAGCGGGGACCTACGAGCAGTACTTC
CASSQGASAGTYEQYF
>TRBD2|TRBV4-2|TRBJ2-2
TGTGCCAGCAGCCAACCCGGACTAGCGGCGAACACCGGGGAGCTGTTTTTT
CASSQPGLAANTGELFF
>NA|TRBV7-9|TRBJ2-7
TGTGCCAGCAGCCCGAAGCCCTCCGGAGGGGGCCTGGGCGAGCAGTACTTC
CASSPKPSGGGLGEQYF
>TRBD2|TRBV4-1|TRBJ2-7
TGCGCCAGCAGCCAAGATGGAGTAGCGGGAGTAAACGAGCAGTACTTC
CASSQDGVAGVNEQYF
>NA|TRBV30|TRBJ2-1
TGTGCCTGGAGTTCGACAGGTTTTGAGCAGTTCTTC
CAWSSTGFEQFF
>TRBD2|TRBV5-4|TRBJ2-1
TGTGCCAGCAGCTCCGGGACTACCACCTACAATGAGCAGTTCTTC
CASSSGTTTYNEQFF
>TRBD1|TRBV18|TRBJ1-5
TGTGCCAGCTCACCAATCTGGGGACAGCCATGTAGCAATCAGCCCCAGCATTTT
CASSPIWGQPCSNQPQHF
>TRBD1|TRBV9|TRBJ1-3
TGTGCCAGCAGCGTTACAGGGGGCGCTGGAAACACCATATATTTT
CASSVTGGAGNTIYF
>NA|TRBV18|TRBJ1-6
TGTGCCAGCTCCGCAGGGGCGATTAATTCACCCCTCCACTTT
CASSAGAINSPLHF
>NA|TRBV19|TRBJ1-5
TGTGCCAGTAGTTCACAGCCCTATAGCAATCAGCCCCAGCATTTT
CASSSQPYSNQPQHF
>NA|TRBV5-1|TRBJ2-7
TGCGCCAGCAGCTTTACCGACAGCTCCTACGAGCAGTACTTC
CASSFTDSSYEQYF
>NA|TRBV29-1|TRBJ2-7
TGCAGCGTCCTTGCGGGGTACGAGCAGTACTTC
CSVLAGYEQYF